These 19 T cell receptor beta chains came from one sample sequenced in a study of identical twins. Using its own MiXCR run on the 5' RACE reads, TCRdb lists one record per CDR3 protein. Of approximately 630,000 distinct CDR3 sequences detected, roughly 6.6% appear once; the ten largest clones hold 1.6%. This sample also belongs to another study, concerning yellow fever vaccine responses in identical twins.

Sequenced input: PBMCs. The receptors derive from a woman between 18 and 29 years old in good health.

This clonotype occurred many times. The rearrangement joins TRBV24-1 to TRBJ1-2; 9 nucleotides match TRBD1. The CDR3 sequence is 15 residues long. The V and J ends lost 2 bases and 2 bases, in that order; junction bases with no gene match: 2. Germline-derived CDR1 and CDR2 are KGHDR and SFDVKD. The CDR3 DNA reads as TGTGCCACCAGTGATTCCGGGACAGGGAACTATGGCTACACCTTC. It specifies CATSDSGTGNYGYTF.

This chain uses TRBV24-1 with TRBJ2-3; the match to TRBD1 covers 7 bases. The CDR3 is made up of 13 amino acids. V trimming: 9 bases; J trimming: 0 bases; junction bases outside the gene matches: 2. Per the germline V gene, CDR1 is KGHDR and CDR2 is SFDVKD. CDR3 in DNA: TGTGCCACCGGGGACAGTAGCACAGATACGCAGTATTTT. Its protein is CATGDSSTDTQYF.

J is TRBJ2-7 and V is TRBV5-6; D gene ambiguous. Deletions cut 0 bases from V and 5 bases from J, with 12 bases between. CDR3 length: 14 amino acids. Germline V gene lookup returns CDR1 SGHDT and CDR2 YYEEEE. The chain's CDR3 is CASSLARVYDEQYV. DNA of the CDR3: TGTGCCAGCAGCTTGGCAAGGGTTTACGACGAGCAGTACGTC.

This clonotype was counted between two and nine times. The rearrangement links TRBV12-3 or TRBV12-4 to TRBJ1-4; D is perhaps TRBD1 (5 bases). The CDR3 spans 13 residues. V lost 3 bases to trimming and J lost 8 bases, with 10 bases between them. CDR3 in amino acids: CASSLGTFEKLFF. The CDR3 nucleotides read TGTGCCAGCAGTTTGGGGACTTTCGAAAAACTGTTTTTT.

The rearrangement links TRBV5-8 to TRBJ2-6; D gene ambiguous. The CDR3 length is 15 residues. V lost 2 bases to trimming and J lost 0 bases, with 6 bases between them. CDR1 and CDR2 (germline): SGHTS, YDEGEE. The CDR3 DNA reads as TGTGCCAGCAGCTTTTGGGCCTCTGGGGCCAACGTCCTGACTTTC. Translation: CASSFWASGANVLTF.

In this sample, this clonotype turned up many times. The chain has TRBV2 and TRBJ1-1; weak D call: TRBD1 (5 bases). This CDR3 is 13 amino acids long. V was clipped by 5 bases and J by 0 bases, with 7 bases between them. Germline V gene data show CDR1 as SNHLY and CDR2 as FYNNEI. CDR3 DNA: TGTGCCAGCAGTTTCAGGGTGAACACTGAAGCTTTCTTT. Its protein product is CASSFRVNTEAFF.

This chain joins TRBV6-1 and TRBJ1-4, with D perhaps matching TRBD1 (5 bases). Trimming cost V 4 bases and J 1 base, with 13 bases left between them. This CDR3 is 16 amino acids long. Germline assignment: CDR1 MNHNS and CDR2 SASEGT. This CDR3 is CASSGTLPRTNEKLFF. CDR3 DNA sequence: TGTGCCAGCAGTGGGACACTCCCTCGAACTAATGAAAAACTGTTTTTT.

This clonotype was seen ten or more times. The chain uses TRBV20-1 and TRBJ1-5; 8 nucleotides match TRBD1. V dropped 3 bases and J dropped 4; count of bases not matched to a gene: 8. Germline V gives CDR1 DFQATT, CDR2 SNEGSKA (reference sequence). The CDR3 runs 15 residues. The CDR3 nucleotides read TGCAGTGCTAGTCCCGGACAGGGTAGTAATCAGCCCCAGCATTTT. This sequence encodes CSASPGQGSNQPQHF.

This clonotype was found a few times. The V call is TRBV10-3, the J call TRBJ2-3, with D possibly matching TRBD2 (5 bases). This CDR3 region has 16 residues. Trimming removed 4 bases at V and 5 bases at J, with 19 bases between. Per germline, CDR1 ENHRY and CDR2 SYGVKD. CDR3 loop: CAISVNFAGGGDTQYF. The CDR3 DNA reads TGTGCCATCAGTGTTAATTTCGCGGGTGGTGGAGATACGCAGTATTTT.

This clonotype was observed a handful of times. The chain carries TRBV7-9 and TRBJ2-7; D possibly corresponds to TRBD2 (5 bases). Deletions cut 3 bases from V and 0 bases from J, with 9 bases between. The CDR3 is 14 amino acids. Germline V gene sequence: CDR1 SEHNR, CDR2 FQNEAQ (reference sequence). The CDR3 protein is CASSFRGDSYEQYF. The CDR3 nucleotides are TGTGCCAGCAGCTTTCGGGGAGACTCCTACGAGCAGTACTTC.

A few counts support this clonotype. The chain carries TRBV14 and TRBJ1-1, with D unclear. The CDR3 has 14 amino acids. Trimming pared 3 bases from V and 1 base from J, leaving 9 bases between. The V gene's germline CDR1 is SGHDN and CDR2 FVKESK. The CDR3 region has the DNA TGTGCCAGCAGCCACAATACCAGGAACACTGAAGCTTTCTTT. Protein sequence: CASSHNTRNTEAFF.

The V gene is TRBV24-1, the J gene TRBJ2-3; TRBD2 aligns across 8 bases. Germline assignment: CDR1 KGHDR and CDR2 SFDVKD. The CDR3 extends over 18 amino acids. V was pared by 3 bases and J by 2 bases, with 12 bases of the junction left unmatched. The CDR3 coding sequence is TGTGCCACCAGTGATGCCCCAGGAGCGGGAGAAATCACAGATACGCAGTATTTT. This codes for CATSDAPGAGEITDTQYF.

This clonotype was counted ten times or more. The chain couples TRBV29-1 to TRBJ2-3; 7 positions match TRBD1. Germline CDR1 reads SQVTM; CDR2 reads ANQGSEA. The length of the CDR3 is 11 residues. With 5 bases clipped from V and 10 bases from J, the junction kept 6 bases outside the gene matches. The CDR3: CSVLDRASQYF. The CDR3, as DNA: TGCAGCGTTTTAGACAGGGCCTCGCAGTATTTT.

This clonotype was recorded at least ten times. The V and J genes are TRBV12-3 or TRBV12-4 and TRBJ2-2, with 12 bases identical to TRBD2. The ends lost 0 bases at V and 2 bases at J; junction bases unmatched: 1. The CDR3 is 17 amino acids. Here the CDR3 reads CASSLAGLAGNTGELFF. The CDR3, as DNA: TGTGCCAGCAGTTTAGCCGGACTAGCGGGAAACACCGGGGAGCTGTTTTTT.

CDR3 sequence (DNA): TGTGCCAGCAGCAAAGCGGGAGGGCGGTCCTACAATGAGCAGTTCTTC. This translates into CASSKAGGRSYNEQFF. J is TRBJ2-1 and V is TRBV21-1; TRBD2, the table's D call, was not compared with the DNA. TRBV21-1 is assigned pseudogene status. The CDR3 has 16 amino acids.

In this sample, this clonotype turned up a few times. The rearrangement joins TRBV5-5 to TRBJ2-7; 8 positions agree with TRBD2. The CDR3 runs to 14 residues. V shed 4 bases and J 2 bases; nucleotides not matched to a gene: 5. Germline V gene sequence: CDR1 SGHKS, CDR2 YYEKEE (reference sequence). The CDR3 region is CASSRYSGTYEQYF. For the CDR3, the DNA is TGTGCCAGCAGCAGGTATAGCGGGACCTACGAGCAGTACTTC.

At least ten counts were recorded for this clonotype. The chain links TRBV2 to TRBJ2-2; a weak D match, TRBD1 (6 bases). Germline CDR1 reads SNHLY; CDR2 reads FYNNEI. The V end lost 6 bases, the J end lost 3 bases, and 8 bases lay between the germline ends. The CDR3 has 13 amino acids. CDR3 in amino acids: CASSRGYTGELFF. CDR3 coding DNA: TGTGCCAGCAGCAGGGGTTACACCGGGGAGCTGTTTTTT. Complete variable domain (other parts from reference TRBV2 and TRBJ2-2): EPEVTQTPSHQVTQMGQEVILRCVPISNHLYFYWYRQILGQKVEFLVSFYNNEISEKSEIFDDQFSVERPDGSNFTLKIRSTKLEDSAMYFCASSRGYTGELFFGEGSRLTVL.

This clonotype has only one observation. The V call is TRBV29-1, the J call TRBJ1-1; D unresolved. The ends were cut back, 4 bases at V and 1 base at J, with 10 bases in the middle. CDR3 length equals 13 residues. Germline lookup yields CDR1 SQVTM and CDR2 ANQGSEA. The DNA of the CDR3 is TGCAGCGTTGTTATTGTCGGGAACACTGAAGCTTTCTTT. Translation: CSVVIVGNTEAFF.

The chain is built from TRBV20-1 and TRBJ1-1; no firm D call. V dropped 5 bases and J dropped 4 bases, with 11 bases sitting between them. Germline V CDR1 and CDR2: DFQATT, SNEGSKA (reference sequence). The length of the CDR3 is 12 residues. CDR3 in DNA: TGCAGTGCTCCATGGGGAGGCACTGAAGCTTTCTTT. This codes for CSAPWGGTEAFF.